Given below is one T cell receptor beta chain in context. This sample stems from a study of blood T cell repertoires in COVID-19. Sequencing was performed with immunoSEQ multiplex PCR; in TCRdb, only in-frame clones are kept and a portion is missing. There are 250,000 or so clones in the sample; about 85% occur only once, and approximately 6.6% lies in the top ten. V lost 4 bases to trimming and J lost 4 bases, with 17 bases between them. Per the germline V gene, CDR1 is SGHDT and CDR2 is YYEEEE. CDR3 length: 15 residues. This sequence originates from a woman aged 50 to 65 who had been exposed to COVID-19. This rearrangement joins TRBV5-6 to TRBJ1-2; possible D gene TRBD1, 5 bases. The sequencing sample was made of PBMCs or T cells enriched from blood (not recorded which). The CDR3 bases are TGTGCCAGCAGCCCTGACAGTCACCCAAGCTATGGCTACACCTTC. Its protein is CASSPDSHPSYGYTF.